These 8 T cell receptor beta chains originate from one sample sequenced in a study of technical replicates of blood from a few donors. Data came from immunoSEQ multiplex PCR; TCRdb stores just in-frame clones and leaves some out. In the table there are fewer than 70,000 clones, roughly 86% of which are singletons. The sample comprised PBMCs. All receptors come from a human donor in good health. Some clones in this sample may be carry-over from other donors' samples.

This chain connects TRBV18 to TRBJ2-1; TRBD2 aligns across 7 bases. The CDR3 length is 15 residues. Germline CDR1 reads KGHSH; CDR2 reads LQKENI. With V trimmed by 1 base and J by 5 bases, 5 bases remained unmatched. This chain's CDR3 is CASSPRQAGNNEQFF. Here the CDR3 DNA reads TGTGCCAGCTCACCACGTCAAGCGGGGAACAATGAGCAGTTCTTC.

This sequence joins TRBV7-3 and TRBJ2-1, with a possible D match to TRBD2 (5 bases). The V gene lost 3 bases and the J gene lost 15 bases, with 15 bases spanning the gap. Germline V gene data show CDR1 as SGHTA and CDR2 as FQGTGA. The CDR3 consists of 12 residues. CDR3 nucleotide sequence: TGTGCCAGCAGCTTGGGTGGGGAGATAGCGTTCTTC. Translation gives CASSLGGEIAFF.

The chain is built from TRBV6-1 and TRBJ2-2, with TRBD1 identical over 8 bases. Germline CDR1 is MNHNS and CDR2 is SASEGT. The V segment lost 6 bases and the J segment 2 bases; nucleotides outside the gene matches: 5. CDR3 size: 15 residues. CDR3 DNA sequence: TGTGCCAGCAGGAAGACAGGGGTTAACACCGGGGAGCTGTTTTTT. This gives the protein CASRKTGVNTGELFF.

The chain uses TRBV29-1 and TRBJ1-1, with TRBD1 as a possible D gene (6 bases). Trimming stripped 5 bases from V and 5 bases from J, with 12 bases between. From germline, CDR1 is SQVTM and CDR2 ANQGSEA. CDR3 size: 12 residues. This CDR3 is CSVRGGSTEAFF. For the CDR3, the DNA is TGCAGCGTTAGGGGGGGGTCGACTGAAGCTTTCTTT.

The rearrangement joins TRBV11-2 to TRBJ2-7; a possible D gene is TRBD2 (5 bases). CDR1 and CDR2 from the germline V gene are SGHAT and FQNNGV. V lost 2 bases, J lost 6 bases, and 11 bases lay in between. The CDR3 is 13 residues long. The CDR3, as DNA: TGTGCCAGCAGCTTAACCGGGGTCGTCGAGCAGTACTTC. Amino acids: CASSLTGVVEQYF.

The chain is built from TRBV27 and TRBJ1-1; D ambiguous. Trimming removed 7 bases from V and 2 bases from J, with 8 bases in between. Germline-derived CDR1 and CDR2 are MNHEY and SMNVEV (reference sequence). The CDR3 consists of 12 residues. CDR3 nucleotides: TGTGCCAGCACAGGCACCAACACTGAAGCTTTCTTT. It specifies CASTGTNTEAFF.

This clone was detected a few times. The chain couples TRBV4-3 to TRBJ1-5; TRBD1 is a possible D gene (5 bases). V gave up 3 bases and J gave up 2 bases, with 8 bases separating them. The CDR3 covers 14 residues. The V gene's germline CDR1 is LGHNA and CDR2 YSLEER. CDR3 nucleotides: TGCGCCAGCAGCCACACAGGAGGCAATCAGCCCCAGCATTTT. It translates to CASSHTGGNQPQHF.

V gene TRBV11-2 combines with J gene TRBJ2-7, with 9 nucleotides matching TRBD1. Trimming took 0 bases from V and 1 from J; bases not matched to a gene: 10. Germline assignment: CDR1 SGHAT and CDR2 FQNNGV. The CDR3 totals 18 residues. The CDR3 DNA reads TGTGCCAGCAGCTTAGATCGGACAGGGGAGTTTAGGTCCTACGAGCAGTACTTC. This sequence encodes CASSLDRTGEFRSYEQYF. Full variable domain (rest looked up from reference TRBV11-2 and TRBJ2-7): EAGVAQSPRYKIIEKRQSVAFWCNPISGHATLYWYQQILGQGPKLLIQFQNNGVVDDSQLPKDRFSAERLKGVDSTLKIQPAKLEDSAVYLCASSLDRTGEFRSYEQYFGPGTRLTVT.